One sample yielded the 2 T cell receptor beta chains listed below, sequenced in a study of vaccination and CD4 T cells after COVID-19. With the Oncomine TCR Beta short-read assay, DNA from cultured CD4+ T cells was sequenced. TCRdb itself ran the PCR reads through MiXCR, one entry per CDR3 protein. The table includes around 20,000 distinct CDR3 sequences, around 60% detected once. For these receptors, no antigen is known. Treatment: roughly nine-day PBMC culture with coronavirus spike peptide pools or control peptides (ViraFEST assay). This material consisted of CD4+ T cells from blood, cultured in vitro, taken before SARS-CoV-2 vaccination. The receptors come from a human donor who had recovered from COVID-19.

CDR3 loop: CASEDSSYNSPLHF. The CDR3 DNA is TGTGCCAGCGAGGACAGCTCCTATAATTCACCCCTCCACTTT. The rearrangement links TRBV6-1 to TRBJ1-6; perhaps TRBD1 as D (6 bases). Between the trimmed V and J ends, which lost 8 bases and 0 bases, there was a span of 8 bases. CDR3 size: 14 residues. The V gene's germline CDR1 is MNHNS and CDR2 SASEGT.

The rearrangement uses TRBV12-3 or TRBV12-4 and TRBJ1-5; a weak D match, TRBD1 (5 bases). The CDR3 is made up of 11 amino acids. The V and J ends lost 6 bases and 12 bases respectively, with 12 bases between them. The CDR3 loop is CASSKGYSQHF. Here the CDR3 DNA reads TGTGCCAGCAGCAAGGGGTACAGCCAGCATTTT.